This TCR beta chain was observed in a study of blood T cell repertoires in COVID-19. Clones were read by immunoSEQ multiplex PCR, and TCRdb kept only the in-frame ones, dropping some. The sample lists about 140,000 clones, about 86% occurring once. Trimming took 5 bases from V and 4 from J, leaving 17 bases between them. Germline V gene sequence: CDR1 MNHEY, CDR2 SVGEGT. The CDR3 contains 16 residues. The sample comprised peripheral blood. The origin of this receptor is a woman aged 60-75 years with acute or convalescent COVID-19. The V call is TRBV6-2 or TRBV6-3, the J call TRBJ2-2; perhaps TRBD2 as D (6 bases). The CDR3 DNA follows: TGTGCCAGCAGTCCGGGACTCACGATAGGCACCGGGGAGCTGTTTTTT. It translates to CASSPGLTIGTGELFF.